Below, 18 T cell receptor beta chains from the same sample are listed, as sequenced in a study of PD-L1 blockade in urothelial cancer. Time point defined: peripheral blood 6 weeks after treatment start. Here immunoSEQ multiplex PCR was the method, and the copy in TCRdb shows in-frame clones only, minus some. The sample lists around 110,000 clones, approximately 90% occurring once. The sample consisted of PBMCs, taken around atezolizumab (anti-PD-L1) treatment. The source of these receptors is a man aged 55 to 70 with urothelial cancer.

This clone has only one observation. This rearrangement joins TRBV5-6 to TRBJ2-6, with D maybe TRBD1 (5 bases). This CDR3 spans 18 amino acids. Germline V gives CDR1 SGHDT, CDR2 YYEEEE. V lost 0 bases and J lost 4, with 17 bases in between. CDR3 nucleotides: TGTGCCAGCAGCTTGGGCGCAGGGAAAGGGGCCGGGGCCAACGTCCTGACTTTC. Protein product: CASSLGAGKGAGANVLTF. The full variable domain, completed using reference TRBV5-6 and TRBJ2-6, is DAGVTQSPTHLIKTRGQQVTLRCSPKSGHDTVSWYQQALGQGPQFIFQYYEEEERQRGNFPDRFSGHQFPNYSSELNVNALLLGDSALYLCASSLGAGKGAGANVLTFGAGSRLTVL.

The V gene is TRBV11-3, the J gene TRBJ1-6; possibly TRBD1 for D (5 bases). The germline V gene has CDR1 SGHNT and CDR2 YENEEA. The V gene lost 5 bases and the J gene lost 8 bases, with 13 bases spanning the gap. The CDR3 has 14 amino acids. In DNA, the CDR3 is TGTGCCAGCAGCCCCGGGGGGGTCTATTCACCCCTCCACTTT. Translation: CASSPGGVYSPLHF.

The chain is built from TRBV23-1 and TRBJ2-7; D is uncertain. Being an ORF, TRBV23-1 has a function that is uncertain. With 3 bases removed from V and 7 bases from J, the gap between germline ends came to 7 bases. This CDR3 is 11 amino acids long. The CDR3: CASSHVEEQYF. DNA of the CDR3: TGCGCCAGCAGTCACGTGGAGGAGCAGTACTTC.

The V and J genes are TRBV9 and TRBJ2-6; TRBD2 matches 7 bases. This CDR3 is built from 15 residues. Germline V CDR1 and CDR2: SGDLS, YYNGEE. The V segment lost 4 bases and the J segment 2 bases; nucleotides outside the gene matches: 3. CDR3 loop: CASSPGGAGANVLTF. The CDR3 DNA is TGTGCCAGCAGCCCTGGGGGGGCTGGGGCCAACGTCCTGACTTTC.

The chain carries TRBV5-4 and TRBJ1-1; no clear D. Deletions cut 0 bases from V and 3 bases from J, with 9 bases between. CDR1 and CDR2 (germline): SGHNT, YYREEE (reference sequence). This CDR3 contains 14 residues. CDR3 protein: CASSLEQMDTEAFF. Here the CDR3 DNA reads TGTGCCAGCAGCTTGGAACAGATGGACACTGAAGCTTTCTTT.

The chain carries TRBV6-1 and TRBJ1-1, with D uncertain. There are 12 residues in the CDR3. CDR1 MNHNS and CDR2 SASEGT come from the germline V gene. V was pared by 4 bases and J by 3 bases, with 6 bases between. CDR3 amino acids: CASSARYTEAFF. The CDR3 DNA reads as TGTGCCAGCAGTGCCAGGTACACTGAAGCTTTCTTT.

The gene calls are TRBV9 and TRBJ2-5, with TRBD2 matching 12 bases. The CDR3 spans 14 residues. The V segment lost 6 bases and the J segment 5 bases; nucleotides outside the gene matches: 5. Germline assignment: CDR1 SGDLS and CDR2 YYNGEE. The CDR3 DNA reads TGTGCCAGCACCCGGACTAGCGGGACGGAGACCCAGTACTTC. Protein sequence: CASTRTSGTETQYF.

The chain combines TRBV6-5 with TRBJ1-2; no reliable D call. Trimming stripped 5 bases from V and 7 bases from J, with 20 bases between. Germline V gene sequence: CDR1 MNHEY, CDR2 SVGAGI. There are 15 residues in the CDR3. CDR3 nucleotides: TGTGCCAGCAGTCTAACTCGGGTCCCTCTTAGTGGCTACACCTTC. Encoded protein: CASSLTRVPLSGYTF.

The J gene is TRBJ2-3, the V gene TRBV29-1, with D maybe TRBD1 (5 bases). The germline V gene has CDR1 SQVTM and CDR2 ANQGSEA. The CDR3 totals 12 residues. Trimming took 4 bases from V and 5 from J, leaving 10 bases between them. CDR3 protein: CSVVTVGDTQYF. DNA of the CDR3: TGCAGCGTTGTGACAGTGGGAGATACGCAGTATTTT.

CDR3 in DNA: TGCGCCAGCAGCTTCCAGCCGGCGGATTATGGCTACACCTTC. Its translation: CASSFQPADYGYTF. The V gene is TRBV5-1, the J gene TRBJ1-2; no definite D call. CDR1 is SGHRS, CDR2 YFSETQ, per germline. Trimming took 2 bases from V and 5 from J, leaving 13 bases between them. The CDR3 loop spans 14 amino acids.

This clone was seen once. This rearrangement joins TRBV13 to TRBJ2-4; 7 nucleotides agree with TRBD1. Trimming removed 3 bases from V and 2 bases from J; junction bases left unmatched: 16. CDR3 length: 19 residues. Germline V gene sequence: CDR1 PRHDT, CDR2 FYEKMQ (reference sequence). The CDR3 loop reads CASSFTGTANPRTKNIQYF. The CDR3 DNA reads as TGTGCCAGCAGCTTCACCGGGACAGCTAACCCCCGAACCAAAAACATTCAGTACTTC.

The V call is TRBV7-2, the J call TRBJ1-1; TRBD1 matches 7 bases. Germline V gene sequence: CDR1 SGHTA, CDR2 FQGNSA. The V segment lost 1 base and the J segment 9 bases; nucleotides outside the gene matches: 5. The CDR3 extends over 13 amino acids. CDR3 protein: CASSLVETGKAFF. The CDR3 DNA follows: TGTGCCAGCAGCTTAGTTGAGACAGGGAAAGCTTTCTTT.

V gene TRBV10-3 combines with J gene TRBJ2-7, with TRBD1 as a possible D gene (7 bases). The V gene lost 4 bases and the J gene lost 2 bases, with 15 bases spanning the gap. Germline CDR1 is ENHRY and CDR2 is SYGVKD. The CDR3 totals 15 residues. The CDR3 DNA is TGTGCCATCAGTGGGGCGGGACAGCTCCCCTACGAGCAGTACTTC. This encodes CAISGAGQLPYEQYF.

The chain couples TRBV5-1 to TRBJ1-2; the match to TRBD1 covers 9 bases. V lost 3 bases to trimming and J lost 6 bases; unmatched junction nucleotides: 3. The CDR3 totals 13 residues. CDR1 is SGHRS, CDR2 YFSETQ, per germline. In nucleotides, the CDR3 is TGCGCCAGCAGCTGGGACAGGGTTGATGGCTACACCTTC. Translating it yields CASSWDRVDGYTF.

The chain couples TRBV7-2 to TRBJ2-1; D possibly corresponds to TRBD1 (6 bases). V was pared by 0 bases and J by 7 bases, with 10 bases between. CDR3 length equals 14 residues. CDR1 is SGHTA and CDR2 is FQGNSA in the germline V gene. The CDR3 nucleotides are TGTGCCAGCAGCTTAGCGCTGGACAGAAATGAGCAGTTCTTC. Its translation: CASSLALDRNEQFF.

This chain uses TRBV19 with TRBJ2-7, with 7 positions matching TRBD2. J was trimmed by 6 bases and V by 2 bases; bases with no gene match: 4. The CDR3 has 13 residues. The germline V gene has CDR1 LNHDA and CDR2 SQIVND (reference sequence). DNA of the CDR3: TGTGCCAGTAGTATACAGGGAGGGCGCGAGCAGTACTTC. Amino acids: CASSIQGGREQYF. Based on the CDR3 plus reference TRBV19 and TRBJ2-7, the full variable domain is DGGITQSPKYLFRKEGQNVTLSCEQNLNHDAMYWYRQDPGQGLRLIYYSQIVNDFQKGDIAEGYSVSREKKESFPLTVTSAQKNPTAFYLCASSIQGGREQYFGPGTRLTVT.

The rearrangement links TRBV2 to TRBJ1-2; TRBD1 aligns across 9 bases. This CDR3 has 16 residues. Germline CDR1 and CDR2: SNHLY and FYNNEI. Trimming at V came to 3 bases and at J to 7 bases, leaving 12 bases not matched to a gene. The CDR3 protein is CASSDLLGQGVGGYTF. The CDR3 coding sequence is TGTGCCAGCAGTGACCTTCTGGGACAGGGCGTTGGTGGCTACACCTTC.

The chain recombines TRBV5-1 with TRBJ1-1; 7 bases are shared with TRBD1. The J segment lost 0 bases and the V segment lost 4 bases, leaving 12 bases of the junction unmatched. Germline lookup yields CDR1 SGHRS and CDR2 YFSETQ. CDR3 length: 17 residues. Here the CDR3 DNA reads TGCGCCAGCAGCCCGAGCGACAGGGCTGATATGAACACTGAAGCTTTCTTT. The encoded protein is CASSPSDRADMNTEAFF. Together with reference TRBV5-1 and TRBJ1-1, the CDR3 gives the full variable domain: KAGVTQTPRYLIKTRGQQVTLSCSPISGHRSVSWYQQTPGQGLQFLFEYFSETQRNKGNFPGRFSGRQFSNSRSEMNVSTLELGDSALYLCASSPSDRADMNTEAFFGQGTRLTVV.